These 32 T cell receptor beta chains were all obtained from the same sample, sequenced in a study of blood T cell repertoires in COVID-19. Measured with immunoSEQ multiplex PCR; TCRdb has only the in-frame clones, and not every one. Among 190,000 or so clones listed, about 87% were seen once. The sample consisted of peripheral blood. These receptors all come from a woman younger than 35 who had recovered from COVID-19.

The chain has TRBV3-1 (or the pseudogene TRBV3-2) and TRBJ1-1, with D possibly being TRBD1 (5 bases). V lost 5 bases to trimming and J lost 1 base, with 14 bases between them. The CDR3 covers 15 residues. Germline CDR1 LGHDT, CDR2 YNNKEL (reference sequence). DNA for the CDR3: TGTGCCAGCAGCTCCTCGGGGGGAGGGAACACTGAAGCTTTCTTT. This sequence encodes CASSSSGGGNTEAFF.

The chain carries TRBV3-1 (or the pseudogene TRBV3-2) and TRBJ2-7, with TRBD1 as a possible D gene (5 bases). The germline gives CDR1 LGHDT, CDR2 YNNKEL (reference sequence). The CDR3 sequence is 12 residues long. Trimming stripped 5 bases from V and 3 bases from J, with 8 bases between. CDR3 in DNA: TGTGCCAGCAGCTCAACAGGCTACGAGCAGTACTTC. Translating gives CASSSTGYEQYF.

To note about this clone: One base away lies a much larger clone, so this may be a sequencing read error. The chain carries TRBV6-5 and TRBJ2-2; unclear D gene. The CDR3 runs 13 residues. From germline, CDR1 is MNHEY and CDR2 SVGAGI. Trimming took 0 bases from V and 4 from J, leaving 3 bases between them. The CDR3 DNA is TGTGCCAGCAGTTACTCGAGCACCGGGGAGCTGTTTTTT. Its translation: CASSYSSTGELFF.

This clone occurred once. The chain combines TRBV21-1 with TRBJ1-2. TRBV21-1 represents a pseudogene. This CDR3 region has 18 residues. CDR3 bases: TGTGCCAGCAGCAAAGGAACTCAGGAGGCGGCAGGTGGATATGGCTACACCTTC. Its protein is CASSKGTQEAAGGYGYTF.

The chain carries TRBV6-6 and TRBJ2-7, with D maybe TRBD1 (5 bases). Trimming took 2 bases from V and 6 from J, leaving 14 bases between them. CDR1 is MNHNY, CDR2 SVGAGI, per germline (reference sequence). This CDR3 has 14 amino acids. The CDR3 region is CASSYNPAQVEQYV. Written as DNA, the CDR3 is TGTGCCAGCAGTTACAATCCGGCACAGGTCGAGCAGTACGTC.

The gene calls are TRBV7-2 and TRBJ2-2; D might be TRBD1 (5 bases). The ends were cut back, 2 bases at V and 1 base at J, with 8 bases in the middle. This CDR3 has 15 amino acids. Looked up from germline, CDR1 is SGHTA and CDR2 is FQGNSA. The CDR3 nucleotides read TGTGCCAGCAGCTTATACCAGGGGAACACCGGGGAGCTGTTTTTT. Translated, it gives CASSLYQGNTGELFF.

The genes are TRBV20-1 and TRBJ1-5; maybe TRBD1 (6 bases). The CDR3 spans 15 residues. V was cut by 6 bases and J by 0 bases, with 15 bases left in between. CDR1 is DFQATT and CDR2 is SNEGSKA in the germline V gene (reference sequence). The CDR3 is CSASGGPYSNQPQHF. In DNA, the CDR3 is TGCAGTGCAAGTGGGGGCCCTTATAGCAATCAGCCCCAGCATTTT.

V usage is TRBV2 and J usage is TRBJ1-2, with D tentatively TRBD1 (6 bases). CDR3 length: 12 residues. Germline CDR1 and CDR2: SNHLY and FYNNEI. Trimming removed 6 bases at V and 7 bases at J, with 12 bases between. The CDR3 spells CASSATGLGYTF. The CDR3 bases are TGTGCCAGCAGCGCTACAGGGCTTGGCTACACCTTC. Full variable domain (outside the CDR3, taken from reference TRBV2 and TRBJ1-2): EPEVTQTPSHQVTQMGQEVILRCVPISNHLYFYWYRQILGQKVEFLVSFYNNEISEKSEIFDDQFSVERPDGSNFTLKIRSTKLEDSAMYFCASSATGLGYTFGSGTRLTVV.

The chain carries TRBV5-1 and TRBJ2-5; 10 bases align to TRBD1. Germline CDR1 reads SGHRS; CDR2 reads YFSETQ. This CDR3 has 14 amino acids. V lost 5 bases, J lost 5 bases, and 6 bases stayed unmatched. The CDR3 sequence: CASRRGTGVETQYF. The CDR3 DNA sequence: TGCGCCAGCAGACGCGGGACAGGGGTCGAGACCCAGTACTTC. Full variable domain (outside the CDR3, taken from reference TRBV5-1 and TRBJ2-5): KAGVTQTPRYLIKTRGQQVTLSCSPISGHRSVSWYQQTPGQGLQFLFEYFSETQRNKGNFPGRFSGRQFSNSRSEMNVSTLELGDSALYLCASRRGTGVETQYFGPGTRLLVL.

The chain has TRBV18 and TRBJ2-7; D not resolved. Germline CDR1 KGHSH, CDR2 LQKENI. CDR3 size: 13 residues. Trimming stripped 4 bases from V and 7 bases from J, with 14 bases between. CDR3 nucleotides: TGTGCCAGCTCACTGGCGGATCCTGGAGAGCAGTACGTC. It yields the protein CASSLADPGEQYV.

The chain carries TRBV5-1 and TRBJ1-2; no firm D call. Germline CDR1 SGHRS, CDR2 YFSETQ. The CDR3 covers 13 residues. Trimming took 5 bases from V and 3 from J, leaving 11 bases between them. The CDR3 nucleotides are TGCGCCAGCAGATTGACCGAGGACTATGGCTACACCTTC. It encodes CASRLTEDYGYTF. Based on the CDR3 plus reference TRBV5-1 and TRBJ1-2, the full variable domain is KAGVTQTPRYLIKTRGQQVTLSCSPISGHRSVSWYQQTPGQGLQFLFEYFSETQRNKGNFPGRFSGRQFSNSRSEMNVSTLELGDSALYLCASRLTEDYGYTFGSGTRLTVV.

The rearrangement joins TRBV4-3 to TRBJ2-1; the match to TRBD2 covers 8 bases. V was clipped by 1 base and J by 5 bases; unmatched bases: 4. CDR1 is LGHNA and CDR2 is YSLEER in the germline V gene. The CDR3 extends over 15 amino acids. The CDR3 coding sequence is TGCGCCAGCAGCCAAGTACTAGCGGAGAACAATGAGCAGTTCTTC. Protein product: CASSQVLAENNEQFF.

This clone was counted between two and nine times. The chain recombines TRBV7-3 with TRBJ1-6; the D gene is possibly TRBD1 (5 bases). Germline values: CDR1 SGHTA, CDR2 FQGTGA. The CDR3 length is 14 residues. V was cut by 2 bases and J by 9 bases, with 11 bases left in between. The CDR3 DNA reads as TGTGCCAGCAGCTTAGGACATCAGTTTTCACCCCTCCACTTT. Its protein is CASSLGHQFSPLHF. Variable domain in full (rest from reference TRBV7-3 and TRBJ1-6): GAGVSQTPSNKVTEKGKYVELRCDPISGHTALYWYRQSLGQGPEFLIYFQGTGAADDSGLPNDRFFAVRPEGSVSTLKIQRTERGDSAVYLCASSLGHQFSPLHFGNGTRLTVT.

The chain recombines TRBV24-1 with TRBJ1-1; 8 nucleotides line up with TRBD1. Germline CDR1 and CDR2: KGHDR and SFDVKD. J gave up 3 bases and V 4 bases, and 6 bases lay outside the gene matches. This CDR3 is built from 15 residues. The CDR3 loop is CATSESGGGYTEAFF. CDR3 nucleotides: TGTGCCACCAGTGAGTCAGGGGGCGGGTACACTGAAGCTTTCTTT.

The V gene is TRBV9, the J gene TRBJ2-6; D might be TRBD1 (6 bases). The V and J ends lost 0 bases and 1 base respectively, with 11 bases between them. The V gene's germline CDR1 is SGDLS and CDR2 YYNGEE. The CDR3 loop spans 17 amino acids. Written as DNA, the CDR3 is TGTGCCAGCAGCGTAGGGACAGAAGTTTCTGGGGCCAACGTCCTGACTTTC. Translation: CASSVGTEVSGANVLTF. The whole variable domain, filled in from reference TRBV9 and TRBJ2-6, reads DSGVTQTPKHLITATGQRVTLRCSPRSGDLSVYWYQQSLDQGLQFLIQYYNGEERAKGNILERFSAQQFPDLHSELNLSSLELGDSALYFCASSVGTEVSGANVLTFGAGSRLTVL.

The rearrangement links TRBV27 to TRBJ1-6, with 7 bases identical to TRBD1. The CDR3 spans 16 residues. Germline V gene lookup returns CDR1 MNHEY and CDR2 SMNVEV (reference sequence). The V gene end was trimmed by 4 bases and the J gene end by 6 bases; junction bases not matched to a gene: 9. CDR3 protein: CASSSTTGFGNSPLHF. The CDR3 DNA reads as TGTGCCAGCAGTTCCACGACAGGGTTCGGTAATTCACCCCTCCACTTT.

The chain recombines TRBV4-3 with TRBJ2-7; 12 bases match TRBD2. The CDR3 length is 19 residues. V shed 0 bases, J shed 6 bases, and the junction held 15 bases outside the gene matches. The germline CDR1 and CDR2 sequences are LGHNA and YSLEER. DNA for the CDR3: TGCGCCAGCAGCCAAGACCCTCAAGACGGACTAGCGGGATCTTGCGAGCAGTACGTC. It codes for CASSQDPQDGLAGSCEQYV.

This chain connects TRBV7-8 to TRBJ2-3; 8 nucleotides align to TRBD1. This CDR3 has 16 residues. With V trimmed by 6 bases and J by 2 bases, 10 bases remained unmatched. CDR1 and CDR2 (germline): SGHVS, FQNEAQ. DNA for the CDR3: TGTGCCAGCAGGTATCGGGCAGGGGGCGCCACAGATACGCAGTATTTT. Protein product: CASRYRAGGATDTQYF.

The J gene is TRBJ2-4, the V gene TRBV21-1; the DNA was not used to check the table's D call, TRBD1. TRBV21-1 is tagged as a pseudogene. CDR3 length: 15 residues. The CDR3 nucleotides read TGTGCCAGCAGCAAAGCCGGGGACAGGGCGAACATTCAGTACTTC. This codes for CASSKAGDRANIQYF.

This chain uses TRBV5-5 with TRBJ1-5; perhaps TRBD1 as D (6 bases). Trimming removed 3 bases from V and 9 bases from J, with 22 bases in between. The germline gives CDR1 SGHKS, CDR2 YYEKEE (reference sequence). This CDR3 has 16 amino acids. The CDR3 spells CASSSRLTPGDGPQHF. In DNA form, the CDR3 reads TGTGCCAGCAGCTCCCGGCTAACCCCAGGGGATGGGCCCCAGCATTTT.

The CDR3 region is CASSYGQGNVWGNTIYF. CDR3 in DNA: TGTGCCAGCAGCTATGGACAGGGGAATGTGTGGGGAAACACCATATATTTT. V usage is TRBV5-6 and J usage is TRBJ1-3; 9 bases line up with TRBD1. The CDR3 runs 17 residues. Trimming took 3 bases from V and 4 from J; bases not matched to a gene: 11. CDR1 and CDR2 from the germline V gene are SGHDT and YYEEEE.

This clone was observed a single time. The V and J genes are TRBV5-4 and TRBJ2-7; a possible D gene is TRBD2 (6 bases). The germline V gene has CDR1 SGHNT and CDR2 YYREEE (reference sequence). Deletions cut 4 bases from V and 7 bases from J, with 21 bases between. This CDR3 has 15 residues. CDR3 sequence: CASSEPGLPGGEQYF. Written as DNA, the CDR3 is TGTGCCAGCAGCGAACCGGGACTCCCAGGTGGGGAGCAGTACTTC.

CDR3 in DNA: TGCGCCAGCAGCCAACGGGGGTACCCTAATGAAAAACTGTTTTTT. Its translation is CASSQRGYPNEKLFF. The gene calls are TRBV4-3 and TRBJ1-4; D possibly corresponds to TRBD1 (5 bases). The CDR3 is 15 residues long. Looked up from germline, CDR1 is LGHNA and CDR2 is YSLEER. V lost 2 bases and J lost 3, with 10 bases in between.

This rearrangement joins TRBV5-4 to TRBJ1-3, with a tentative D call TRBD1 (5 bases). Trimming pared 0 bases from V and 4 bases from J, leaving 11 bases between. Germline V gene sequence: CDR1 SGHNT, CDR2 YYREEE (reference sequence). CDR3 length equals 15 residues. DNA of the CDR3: TGTGCCAGCAGCTTGGATCAGGGATTGGGAAACACCATATATTTT. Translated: CASSLDQGLGNTIYF.

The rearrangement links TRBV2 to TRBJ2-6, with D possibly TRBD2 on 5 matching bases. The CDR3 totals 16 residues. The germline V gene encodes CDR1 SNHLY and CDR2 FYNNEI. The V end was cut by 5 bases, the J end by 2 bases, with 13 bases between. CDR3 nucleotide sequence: TGTGCCAGCAGTCCCGGGGTTAGGGCTGGGGCCAACGTCCTGACTTTC. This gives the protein CASSPGVRAGANVLTF.

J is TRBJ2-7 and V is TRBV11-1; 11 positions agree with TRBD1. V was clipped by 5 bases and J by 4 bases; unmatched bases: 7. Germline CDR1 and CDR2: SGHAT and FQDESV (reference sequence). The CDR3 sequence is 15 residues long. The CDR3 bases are TGTGCCAGCAGCGCCCGGGACAGGGGGAAGTACGAGCAGTACGTC. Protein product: CASSARDRGKYEQYV.

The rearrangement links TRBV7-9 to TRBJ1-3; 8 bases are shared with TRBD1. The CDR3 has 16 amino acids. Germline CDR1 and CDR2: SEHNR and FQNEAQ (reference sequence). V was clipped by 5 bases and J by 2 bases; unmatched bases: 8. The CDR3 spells CASSPLDRGTGNTIYF. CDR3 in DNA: TGTGCCAGCAGCCCCCTCGACAGGGGCACTGGAAACACCATATATTTT.

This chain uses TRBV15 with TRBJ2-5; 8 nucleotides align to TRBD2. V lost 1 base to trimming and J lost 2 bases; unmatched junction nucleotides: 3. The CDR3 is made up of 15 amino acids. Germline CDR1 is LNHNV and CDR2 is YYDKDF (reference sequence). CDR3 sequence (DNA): TGTGCCACCAGCAGAGGGGGACTAGAACAAGAGACCCAGTACTTC. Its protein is CATSRGGLEQETQYF. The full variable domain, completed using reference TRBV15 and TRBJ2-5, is DAMVIQNPRYQVTQFGKPVTLSCSQTLNHNVMYWYQQKSSQAPKLLFHYYDKDFNNEADTPDNFQSRRPNTSFCFLDIRSPGLGDTAMYLCATSRGGLEQETQYFGPGTRLLVL.

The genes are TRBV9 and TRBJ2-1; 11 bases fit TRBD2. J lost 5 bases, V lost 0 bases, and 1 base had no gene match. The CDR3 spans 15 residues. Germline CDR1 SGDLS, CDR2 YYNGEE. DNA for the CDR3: TGTGCCAGCAGCGTAGAGGGACTAGCGGACAATGAGCAGTTCTTC. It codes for CASSVEGLADNEQFF.

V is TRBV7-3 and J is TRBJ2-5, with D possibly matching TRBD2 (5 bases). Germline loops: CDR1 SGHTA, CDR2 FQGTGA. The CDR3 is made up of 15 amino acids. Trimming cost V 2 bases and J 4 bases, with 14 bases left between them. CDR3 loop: CASSLQAGRGETQYF. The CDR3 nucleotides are TGTGCCAGCAGCTTACAGGCAGGCCGGGGAGAGACCCAGTACTTC. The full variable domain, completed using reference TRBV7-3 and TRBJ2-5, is GAGVSQTPSNKVTEKGKYVELRCDPISGHTALYWYRQSLGQGPEFLIYFQGTGAADDSGLPNDRFFAVRPEGSVSTLKIQRTERGDSAVYLCASSLQAGRGETQYFGPGTRLLVL.

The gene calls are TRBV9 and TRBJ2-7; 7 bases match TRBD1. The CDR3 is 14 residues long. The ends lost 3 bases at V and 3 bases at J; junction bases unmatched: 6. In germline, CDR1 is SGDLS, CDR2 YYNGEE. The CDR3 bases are TGTGCCAGCAGCGGAGGACAGGCCATCTACGAGCAGTACTTC. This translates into CASSGGQAIYEQYF.

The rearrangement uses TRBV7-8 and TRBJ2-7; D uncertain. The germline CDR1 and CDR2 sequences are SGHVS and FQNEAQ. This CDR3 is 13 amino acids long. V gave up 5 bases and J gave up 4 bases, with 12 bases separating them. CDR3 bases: TGTGCCAGCAGCCGGACCACTACTTACGAGCAGTACGTC. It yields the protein CASSRTTTYEQYV.